What follows describes a single T cell receptor beta chain. Its antigen is not known. The sample is drawn from a study of radiotherapy plus CTLA-4 blockade in lung cancer. As for the study in general: Objective response rate was about 20%; disease control rate, around 33%.

Some clones are missing from TCRdb's copy, which holds only in-frame ones; the method was immunoSEQ multiplex PCR. In the table there are roughly 130,000 clones, 80% to 90% of which are singletons. Study-level points and caveats: After treatment with radiotherapy plus ipilimumab, TCR clones that came from the tumor expanded in blood. Interferon-beta and early blood T cell clone dynamics reportedly predicted response best.

With ipilimumab providing CTLA-4 blockade, focal radiation was administered to patients who had chemo-refractory metastatic non-small-cell lung cancer. This sample comprised peripheral blood, obtained from a patient treated with radiotherapy plus ipilimumab. The receptor was isolated from a human donor with non-small cell lung cancer that progressed on radiotherapy plus ipilimumab.

The CDR3 coding sequence is TGTGCCAGCAGCCTAGGGACTAGCGGGAGACCCACCTACGAGCAGTACTTC. Protein product: CASSLGTSGRPTYEQYF. The chain employs TRBV7-2 and TRBJ2-7; 14 nucleotides align to TRBD2. The CDR3 loop spans 17 amino acids. Germline values: CDR1 SGHTA, CDR2 FQGNSA. V shed 5 bases, J shed 2 bases, and the junction held 8 bases outside the gene matches.